Listed below are T cell receptor beta chains from one sample, sequenced in a study of blood T cell repertoires in COVID-19. This table comes from immunoSEQ multiplex PCR, and its TCRdb copy is limited to in-frame clones, with some not included. The sample includes 100,000 to 150,000 clones, approximately 83% seen only once; the top ten take 9.5% to 10%. The sample consisted of peripheral blood. The receptors were sampled from a man aged 35-49 years with active or convalescent COVID-19. Both conserved end residues are part of each CDR3. A D gene is named only where the DNA matches it firmly. Rows may omit the clone size; those that give it use once, few, many or a size class.

cdr3_aa,cdr3_nt,v_call,j_call,d_call,clone_size
CASRRTGNTEAFF,TGTGCCAGCAGAAGGACAGGGAATACTGAAGCTTTCTTT,TRBV6-6,TRBJ1-1,TRBD1,.
CASSPRDRSLYEQYF,TGTGCCAGCAGCCCGAGGGACAGGTCCCTTTACGAGCAGTACTTC,TRBV13,TRBJ2-7,TRBD1,.
CASSYGTARSGGELFF,TGTGCCAGCAGTTACGGTACAGCTCGGTCAGGCGGGGAGCTGTTTTTT,TRBV6-5,TRBJ2-2,.,.
CASSRRGAYGYTF,TGTGCCAGCAGTCGCAGGGGAGCCTATGGCTACACCTTC,TRBV12-3/TRBV12-4,TRBJ1-2,.,.
CASRVKGGVTTEAFF,TGTGCCAGCAGGGTCAAAGGGGGGGTAACTACTGAAGCTTTCTTT,TRBV2,TRBJ1-1,.,.
CASSQEGRGLSYNEQFF,TGTGCCAGCAGCCAAGAAGGGCGGGGGTTGTCCTACAATGAGCAGTTCTTC,TRBV14,TRBJ2-1,TRBD2,.
CASGLDGTVNQPQHF,TGTGCTAGTGGTTTGGACGGGACAGTTAATCAGCCCCAGCATTTT,TRBV12-5,TRBJ1-5,TRBD1,.
CSVEKTGNIYGYTF,TGCAGCGTTGAAAAGACAGGGAATATCTATGGCTACACCTTC,TRBV29-1,TRBJ1-2,TRBD1,.
CASSRGSSYNEQFF,TGTGCCAGCAGTCGTGGGAGCTCCTACAATGAGCAGTTCTTC,TRBV5-4,TRBJ2-1,.,.
CASSRVGGTEAFF,TGTGCCAGCAGTCGAGTAGGGGGCACTGAAGCTTTCTTT,TRBV21-1,TRBJ1-1,.,.
CASSSQTRAETQYF,TGTGCCAGCAGCTCCCAGACTAGAGCAGAGACCCAGTACTTC,TRBV5-5,TRBJ2-5,.,.
CASSTGRQPLRF,TGTGCCAGCAGCACCGGTAGACAGCCCCTTAGGTTT,TRBV7-9,TRBJ1-6,.,.
CASSLTQRGAVYQETQYF,TGTGCCAGCAGCTTGACTCAGCGGGGGGCGGTGTACCAAGAGACCCAGTACTTC,TRBV7-2,TRBJ2-5,TRBD2,once
CAIQETTNEKLFF,TGTGCCATCCAGGAAACAACTAATGAAAAACTGTTTTTT,TRBV10-3,TRBJ1-4,.,.
CASSVGAGVIQETQYF,TGTGCCAGCAGCGTAGGGGCGGGGGTGATTCAAGAGACCCAGTACTTC,TRBV9,TRBJ2-5,TRBD2,.
CASSQHGEVNEQYF,TGTGCCAGCAGCCAACACGGGGAAGTCAACGAGCAGTACTTC,TRBV3-1/TRBV3-2,TRBJ2-7,.,.
CASSLKTGTGNTIYF,TGTGCCAGCAGCCTAAAGACAGGGACTGGAAACACCATATATTTT,TRBV7-2,TRBJ1-3,TRBD1,.
CASSQDRSSSYEQYF,TGCGCCAGCAGCCAAGATCGGTCGAGCTCCTACGAGCAGTACTTC,TRBV4-3,TRBJ2-7,.,once
CAISRDRGIEQYF,TGTGCCATCAGCCGGGACAGGGGGATCGAGCAGTACTTC,TRBV10-3,TRBJ2-7,TRBD1,.
CASSPPGLAGGQSEQFF,TGTGCCAGCTCACCACCGGGACTAGCGGGGGGGCAGAGTGAGCAGTTCTTC,TRBV18,TRBJ2-1,TRBD2,.
CASSPNPVWTGGHEQFF,TGTGCCAGCAGCCCCAACCCCGTCTGGACGGGGGGGCATGAGCAGTTCTTC,TRBV7-3,TRBJ2-1,TRBD2,.
CASSPPQLDSYEQYF,TGTGCCAGCAGCCCACCACAGCTTGACAGCTACGAGCAGTACTTC,TRBV7-9,TRBJ2-7,.,once
CASSDGGRDRGRNQPQHF,TGTGCCAGCAGTGACGGGGGCCGGGACAGGGGGCGCAATCAGCCCCAGCATTTT,TRBV6-4,TRBJ1-5,TRBD1,.
CASSPRLAGAISSYNEQFF,TGTGCCAGTAGTCCAAGACTAGCGGGGGCCATAAGCTCCTACAATGAGCAGTTCTTC,TRBV19,TRBJ2-1,TRBD2,.
CASSSLAGENTGELFF,TGTGCCAGCAGTTCCCTAGCGGGGGAGAACACCGGGGAGCTGTTTTTT,TRBV6-6,TRBJ2-2,TRBD2,.
CASSRGPNYGYTF,TGCGCCAGCAGCAGGGGCCCGAACTATGGCTACACCTTC,TRBV5-1,TRBJ1-2,.,.
CATSRERGGVDTQYF,TGTGCCACCAGCAGAGAACGGGGGGGCGTAGATACGCAGTATTTT,TRBV15,TRBJ2-3,TRBD2,.
CASSVPRTGVTDTQYF,TGTGCCAGCAGCGTACCTCGGACAGGGGTCACAGATACGCAGTATTTT,TRBV9,TRBJ2-3,TRBD1,.
CASSPIPGQGRSF,TGCGCCAGCAGCCCGATTCCGGGACAAGGAAGGTCCTTC,TRBV5-1,TRBJ2-7,.,.
CASSREEGNTIYF,TGTGCCAGCAGCAGGGAGGAAGGAAACACCATATATTTT,TRBV5-6,TRBJ1-3,.,.
CASSPAGNGNTIYF,TGTGCCAGCTCACCGGCAGGGAATGGAAACACCATATATTTT,TRBV18,TRBJ1-3,.,.
CASSIRDRDNYGYTF,TGTGCCAGTAGTATAAGGGACAGGGATAACTATGGCTACACCTTC,TRBV19,TRBJ1-2,TRBD1,.
CASTLARGEQFF,TGTGCCAGCACCCTAGCACGAGGGGAGCAGTTCTTC,TRBV12-3/TRBV12-4,TRBJ2-1,.,.
CASSLSGQGGGTEAFF,TGCGCCAGCAGCCTATCGGGACAGGGAGGGGGCACTGAAGCTTTCTTT,TRBV5-1,TRBJ1-1,TRBD1,.
CSASIPTLWEQYF,TGCAGTGCTAGTATTCCCACATTATGGGAGCAGTACTTC,TRBV20-1,TRBJ2-7,.,.
CASSPAGTPAKNIQYF,TGTGCCAGCAGCCCCGCTGGGACACCAGCCAAAAACATTCAGTACTTC,TRBV27,TRBJ2-4,.,.
CASSLFRDSLNTEAFF,TGTGCCAGCAGCTTATTTCGGGACAGCCTGAACACTGAAGCTTTCTTT,TRBV7-8,TRBJ1-1,TRBD1,.
CASMGRTGKVREQYF,TGTGCCAGTATGGGACGGACAGGGAAAGTTCGCGAGCAGTACTTC,TRBV19,TRBJ2-7,TRBD1,.
CASSPPGQGNTIYF,TGTGCCAGCTCACCCCCGGGACAGGGAAACACCATATATTTT,TRBV18,TRBJ1-3,TRBD1,.
CASRLATTAGLYTEAFF,TGTGCAAGTCGCTTAGCGACAACGGCGGGATTGTACACTGAAGCTTTCTTT,TRBV12-2,TRBJ1-1,.,few
CASGRTSGNNEQFF,TGTGCCAGTGGGAGGACTAGCGGGAACAATGAGCAGTTCTTC,TRBV19,TRBJ2-1,TRBD2,.
CASSAGGVNEQFF,TGTGCCAGCAGCGCGGGGGGCGTCAATGAGCAGTTCTTC,TRBV6-5,TRBJ2-1,TRBD2,once
CASSSYTTAGNEAFF,TGTGCCAGCAGTTCCTATACGACTGCCGGGAATGAAGCTTTCTTT,TRBV6-1,TRBJ1-1,.,.
CASSRNGGTEAFF,TGTGCCAGCTCACGTAACGGGGGAACTGAAGCTTTCTTT,TRBV18,TRBJ1-1,.,.
CASRGQLNSPLHF,TGTGCCAGCAGAGGACAGCTCAATTCACCCCTCCACTTT,TRBV5-5,TRBJ1-6,.,.
CSARWGEQFF,TGCAGTGCTAGGTGGGGCGAGCAGTTCTTC,TRBV20-1,TRBJ2-1,.,few
CASSFRRGVQETQYF,TGTGCCAGCAGCTTCCGGCGGGGGGTCCAGGAGACCCAGTACTTC,TRBV7-2,TRBJ2-5,TRBD2,once
CASSRGTGGASTEAFF,TGCGCCAGCAGCCGAGGGACAGGGGGCGCCAGCACTGAAGCTTTCTTT,TRBV4-3,TRBJ1-1,TRBD1,once
CARGGPGIDEQFF,TGTGCTAGGGGGGGGCCGGGAATCGATGAGCAGTTCTTC,TRBV5-6,TRBJ2-1,.,.
CASSYSTSYTF,TGTGCCAGCAGTTACTCGACTAGCTACACCTTC,TRBV6-6,TRBJ1-2,.,.
CASRPDWSSYNEQFF,TGTGCCAGCAGACCTGACTGGAGCTCCTACAATGAGCAGTTCTTC,TRBV6-5,TRBJ2-1,.,.
CASSPQGGAQETQYF,TGTGCCAGCAGCCCTCAAGGAGGGGCACAAGAGACCCAGTACTTC,TRBV9,TRBJ2-5,.,.
CASSWWGVTDTQYF,TGTGCCAGCAGCTGGTGGGGGGTCACAGATACGCAGTATTTT,TRBV11-2,TRBJ2-3,.,.
CASSSWEVMNTEAFF,TGTGCCAGCAGCTCCTGGGAGGTAATGAACACTGAAGCTTTCTTT,TRBV3-1/TRBV3-2,TRBJ1-1,.,once
CASSFPNTGELFF,TGTGCCAGCAGCTTCCCAAACACCGGGGAGCTGTTTTTT,TRBV7-2,TRBJ2-2,.,.
CASSQGLAGTTGYTF,TGTGCCAGCAGCCAAGGGCTGGCGGGGACTACTGGCTACACCTTC,TRBV3-1/TRBV3-2,TRBJ1-2,.,.
CTSSQAGLAGGRSDTQYF,TGCACCAGCAGCCAAGCGGGACTAGCGGGGGGGCGGTCAGATACGCAGTATTTT,TRBV1,TRBJ2-3,.,.